The clone carrying this TCR beta chain was recorded a few times. Its antigen is unidentified. A clone one base away is much larger, so this may be a read error. The source of the sample is a study of regulatory T cells in long-lasting Graves disease. The CDR3 is 13 amino acids. CDR1 is MDHEN and CDR2 is SYDVKM in the germline V gene. V lost 4 bases to trimming and J lost 0 bases, with 6 bases between them. Study-wide results and caveats: Reduced TCR diversity was observed in persistent Graves' patients versus newly diagnosed patients. It was in persistent disease that TRBV28, TRBJ1-2 and TRBJ2-5 were favored.

As to time point: persistent/refractory GD, antithyroid drugs over 5 years with positive TRAb. There was RNA extracted from PBMCs, and the TCR library was made from it. To make TCR beta libraries, researchers used iRepertoire HTBI primers and Arm-PCR of CDR3 regions. In the original analysis: Detected in the samples were 55 to 65 TRBV and around 15 TRBJ segments. Via MiXCR, TCRdb re-called the multiplex PCR reads, giving one row per CDR3 protein. TCRdb, not the authors, supplied the V and J calls. The sample contains 360,000 or so distinct CDR3 sequences, 23% of which appear only once. The chain recombines TRBV28 with TRBJ2-5; unclear D gene. This specimen was peripheral blood mononuclear cells (PBMCs), taken when the disease was refractory, from a patient treated with antithyroid drugs. The clonotype was recovered from a woman aged 40 to 50 with Graves disease. The CDR3 DNA reads as TGTGCCAGCAGTTCCCAGTACCAAGAGACCCAGTACTTC. It is translated as CASSSQYQETQYF.